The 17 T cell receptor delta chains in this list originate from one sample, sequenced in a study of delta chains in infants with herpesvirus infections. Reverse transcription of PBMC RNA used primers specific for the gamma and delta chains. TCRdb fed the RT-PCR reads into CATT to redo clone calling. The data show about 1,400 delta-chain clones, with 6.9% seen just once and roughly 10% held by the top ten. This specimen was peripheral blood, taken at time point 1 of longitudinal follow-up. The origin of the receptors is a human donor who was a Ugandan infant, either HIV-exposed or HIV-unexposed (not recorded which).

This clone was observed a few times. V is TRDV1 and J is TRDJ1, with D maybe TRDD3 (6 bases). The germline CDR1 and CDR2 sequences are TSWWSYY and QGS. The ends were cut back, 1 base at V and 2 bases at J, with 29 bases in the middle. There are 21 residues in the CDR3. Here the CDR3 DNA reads TGTGCTCTTGGGGAACGTCAAGCCCTACTCAGCGTTTTTGGGGGTACCGATAAACTCATCTTT. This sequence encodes CALGERQALLSVFGGTDKLIF.

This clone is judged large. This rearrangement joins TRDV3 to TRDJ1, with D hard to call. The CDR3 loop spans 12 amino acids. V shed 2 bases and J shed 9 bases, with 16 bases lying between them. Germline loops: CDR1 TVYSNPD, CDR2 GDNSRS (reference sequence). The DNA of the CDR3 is TGTGCCTTTGAGATGGTTCGGCGAGAACTCATCTTT. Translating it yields CAFEMVRRELIF.

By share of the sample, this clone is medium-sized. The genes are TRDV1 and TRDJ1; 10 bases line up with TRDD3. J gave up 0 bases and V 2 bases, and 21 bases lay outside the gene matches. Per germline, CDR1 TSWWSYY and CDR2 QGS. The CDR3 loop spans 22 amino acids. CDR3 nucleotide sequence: TGTGCTCTTGGGGAAAAGCCTTTATTCCCCCGGGGGATACGCGGGTACACCGATAAACTCATCTTT. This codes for CALGEKPLFPRGIRGYTDKLIF.

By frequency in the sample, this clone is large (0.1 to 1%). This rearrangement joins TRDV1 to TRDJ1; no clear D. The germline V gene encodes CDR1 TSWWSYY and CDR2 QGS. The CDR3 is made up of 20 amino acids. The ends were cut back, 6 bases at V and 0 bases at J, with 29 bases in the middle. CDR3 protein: CALGSKLLLPTILDTDKLIF. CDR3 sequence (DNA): TGTGCTCTTGGCTCGAAACTGCTTCTGCCCACGATTCTAGACACCGATAAACTCATCTTT.

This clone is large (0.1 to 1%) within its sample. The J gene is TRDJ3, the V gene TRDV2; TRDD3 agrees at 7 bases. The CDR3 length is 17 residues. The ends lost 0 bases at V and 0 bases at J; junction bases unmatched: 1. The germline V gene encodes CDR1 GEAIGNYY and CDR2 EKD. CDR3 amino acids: CACDTWGSSWDTRQMFF. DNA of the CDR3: TGTGCCTGTGACACCTGGGGGAGCTCCTGGGACACCCGACAGATGTTTTTC.

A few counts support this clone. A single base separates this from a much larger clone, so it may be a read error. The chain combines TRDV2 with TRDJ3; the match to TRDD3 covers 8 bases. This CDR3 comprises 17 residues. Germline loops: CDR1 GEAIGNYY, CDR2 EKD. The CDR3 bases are TGTGCCTGTGGCACCTGGGGGAGCTCCTGGGACACCCGACAGATGTTTTTC. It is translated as CACGTWGSSWDTRQMFF.

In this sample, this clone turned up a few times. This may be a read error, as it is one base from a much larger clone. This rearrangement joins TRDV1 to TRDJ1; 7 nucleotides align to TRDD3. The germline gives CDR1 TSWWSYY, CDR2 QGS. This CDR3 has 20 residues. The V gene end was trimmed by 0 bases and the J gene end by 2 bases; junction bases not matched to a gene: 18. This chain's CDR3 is CALGELSTILGSTGTDKLIF. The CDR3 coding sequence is TGTGCTCTTGGGGAACTTAGTACGATACTGGGGTCCACCGGGACCGATAAACTCATCTTT.

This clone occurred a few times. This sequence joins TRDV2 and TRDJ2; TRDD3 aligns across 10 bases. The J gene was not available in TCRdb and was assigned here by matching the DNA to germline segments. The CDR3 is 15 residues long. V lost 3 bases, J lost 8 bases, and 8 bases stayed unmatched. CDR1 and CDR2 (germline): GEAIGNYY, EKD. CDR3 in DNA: TGTGCCTGTGACCTATGGGGGATACCTGCGGCACAACTCTTCTTT. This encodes CACDLWGIPAAQLFF.

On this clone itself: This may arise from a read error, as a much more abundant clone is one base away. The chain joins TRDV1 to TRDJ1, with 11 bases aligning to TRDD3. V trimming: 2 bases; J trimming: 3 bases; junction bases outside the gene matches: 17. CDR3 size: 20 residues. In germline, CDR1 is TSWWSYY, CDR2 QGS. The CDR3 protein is CALGEVRLHWGIVGADKLIF. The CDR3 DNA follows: TGTGCTCTTGGGGAAGTGAGACTCCACTGGGGGATAGTAGGTGCCGATAAACTCATCTTT.

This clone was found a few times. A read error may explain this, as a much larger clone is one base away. The chain's CDR3 is CACDKVLGDTGDTRQMFF. The CDR3 DNA reads TGTGCCTGTGACAAAGTACTGGGGGATACCGGGGACACCCGACAGATGTTTTTC. The chain is built from TRDV2 and TRDJ3; TRDD3 aligns across 12 bases. V gave up 2 bases and J gave up 5 bases; unmatched junction bases: 6. The germline V gene encodes CDR1 GEAIGNYY and CDR2 EKD. The CDR3 covers 18 residues.

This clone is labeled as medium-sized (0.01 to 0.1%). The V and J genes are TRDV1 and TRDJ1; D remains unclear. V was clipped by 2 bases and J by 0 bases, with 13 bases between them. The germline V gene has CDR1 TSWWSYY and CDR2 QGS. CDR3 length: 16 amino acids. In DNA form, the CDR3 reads TGTGCTCTTGGGGAAGACTCGGGACATTACACCGATAAACTCATCTTT. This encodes CALGEDSGHYTDKLIF.

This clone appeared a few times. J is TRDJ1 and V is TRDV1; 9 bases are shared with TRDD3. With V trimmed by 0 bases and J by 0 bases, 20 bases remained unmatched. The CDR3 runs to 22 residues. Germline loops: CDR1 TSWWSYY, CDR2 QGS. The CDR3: CALGELNERVGDIHFYTDKLIF. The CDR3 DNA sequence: TGTGCTCTTGGGGAACTCAACGAGAGGGTGGGGGATATCCACTTTTACACCGATAAACTCATCTTT.

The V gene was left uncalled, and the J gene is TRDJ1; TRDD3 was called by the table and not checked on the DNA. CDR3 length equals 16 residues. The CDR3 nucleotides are TGTGCTGTGAGATGCCCTTCTGGGGGATACGCTATCACACTCATCTTT. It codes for CAVRCPSGGYAITLIF.

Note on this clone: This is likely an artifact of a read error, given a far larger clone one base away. The CDR3 loop reads CALGELSTVLGDLYTDKLIF. The CDR3 DNA reads as TGTGCTCTTGGGGAACTATCCACTGTACTGGGGGATCTGTACACCGATAAACTCATCTTT. The rearrangement joins TRDV1 to TRDJ1, with 10 bases aligning to TRDD3. The trim removed 0 bases at V and 0 bases at J, leaving 13 bases unmatched. The CDR3 contains 20 residues. Germline CDR1 TSWWSYY, CDR2 QGS.

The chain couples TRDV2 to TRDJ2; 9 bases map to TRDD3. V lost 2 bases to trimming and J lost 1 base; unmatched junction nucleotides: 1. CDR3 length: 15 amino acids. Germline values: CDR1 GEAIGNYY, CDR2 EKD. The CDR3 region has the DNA TGTGCCTGTGACATACTGGGGGATTTGACAGCACAACTCTTCTTT. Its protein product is CACDILGDLTAQLFF.

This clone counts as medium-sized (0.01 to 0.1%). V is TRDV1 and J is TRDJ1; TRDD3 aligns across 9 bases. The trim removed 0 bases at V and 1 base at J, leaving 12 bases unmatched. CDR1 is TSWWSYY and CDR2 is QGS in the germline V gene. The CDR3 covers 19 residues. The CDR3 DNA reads TGTGCTCTTGGGGAACTCTTCCTGACCGGGGGGATACCCACCGATAAACTCATCTTT. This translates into CALGELFLTGGIPTDKLIF.

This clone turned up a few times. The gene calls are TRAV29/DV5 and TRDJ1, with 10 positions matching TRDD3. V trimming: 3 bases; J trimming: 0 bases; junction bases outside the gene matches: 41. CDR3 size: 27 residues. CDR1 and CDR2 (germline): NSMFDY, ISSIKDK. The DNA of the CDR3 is TGTGCAGCAACCGGACCCGGGGGGCCTCATCGTTGGTGGGGGATACCTACCCGTAGGAGGGACACCGATAAACTCATCTTT. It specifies CAATGPGGPHRWWGIPTRRRDTDKLIF.